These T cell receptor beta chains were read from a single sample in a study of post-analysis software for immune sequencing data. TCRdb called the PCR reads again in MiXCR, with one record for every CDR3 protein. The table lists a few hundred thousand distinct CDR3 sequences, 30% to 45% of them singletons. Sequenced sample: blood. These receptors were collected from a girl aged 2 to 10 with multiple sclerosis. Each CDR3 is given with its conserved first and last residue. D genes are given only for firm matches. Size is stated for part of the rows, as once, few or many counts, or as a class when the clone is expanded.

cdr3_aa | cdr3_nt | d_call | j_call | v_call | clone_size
CASSYSPRALNTEAFF | TGTGCCAGCAGTTATAGCCCCAGGGCCCTGAACACTGAAGCTTTCTTT | - | TRBJ1-1 | TRBV6-5 | few
CSARKSGGEEETQYF | TGCAGTGCTAGAAAATCGGGAGGAGAGGAGGAGACCCAGTACTTC | TRBD2 | TRBJ2-5 | TRBV20-1 | few
CASSFEPRWQFF | TGTGCCAGCAGCTTCGAACCGCGGTGGCAGTTCTTC | - | TRBJ2-1 | TRBV5-6 | few
CSAPRLAGGTDTQYF | TGCAGTGCTCCCCGACTAGCGGGAGGCACAGATACGCAGTATTTT | TRBD2 | TRBJ2-3 | TRBV20-1 | -
CASSDSSGGTQYF | TGTGCCAGCAGTGACTCAAGCGGGGGCACGCAGTATTTT | TRBD2 | TRBJ2-3 | TRBV6-4 | -
CASSSGLGQPQHF | TGTGCCAGCAGTTCCGGTCTAGGCCAGCCCCAGCATTTT | - | TRBJ1-5 | TRBV27 | few
CSAVVAASSYEQYF | TGCAGCGCAGTAGTGGCAGCGAGCTCCTACGAGCAGTACTTC | - | TRBJ2-7 | TRBV29-1 | -
CASSLGGGLGRTQYF | TGTGCCAGCAGCTTAGGAGGGGGGTTGGGCCGGACCCAGTACTTC | - | TRBJ2-5 | TRBV7-6 | few
CASSYYLTTGQLRLGTYSPLHF | TGTGCCAGCAGTTACTACCTGACAACGGGACAGTTGCGTCTTGGGACATATTCACCCCTCCACTTT | TRBD1 | TRBJ1-6 | TRBV6-5 | -
CASSLGPGKEGSSEQFF | TGTGCCAGCAGCTTGGGGCCGGGGAAGGAGGGTTCTAGTGAGCAGTTCTTC | - | TRBJ2-1 | TRBV5-5 | -
CASSTQGGNGYTF | TGTGCCAGCAGCACACAGGGGGGCAATGGCTACACCTTC | TRBD1 | TRBJ1-2 | TRBV7-2 | -
CSVALRLADTQYF | TGCAGCGTTGCGCTCCGACTCGCAGATACGCAGTATTTT | - | TRBJ2-3 | TRBV29-1 | -
CASSPPPGVTYEQYF | TGTGCCAGCAGCCCTCCCCCAGGGGTGACCTACGAGCAGTACTTC | - | TRBJ2-7 | TRBV7-8 | -
CASSQVVAGASYEQYF | TGTGCCAGCAGCCAAGTGGTTGCGGGAGCGTCGTACGAGCAGTACTTC | TRBD2 | TRBJ2-7 | TRBV3-1 | few
CSVDDWGETQYF | TGCAGCGTTGATGATTGGGGCGAGACCCAGTACTTC | - | TRBJ2-5 | TRBV29-1 | -
CSAPSVDREGATF | TGCAGTGCCCCCAGCGTGGACAGGGAAGGGGCCACCTTC | TRBD1 | TRBJ1-2 | TRBV20-1 | once
CASSLYGGGEQPQHF | TGCGCCAGCAGCCTCTATGGGGGCGGTGAACAGCCCCAGCATTTT | - | TRBJ1-5 | TRBV5-1 | few